Listed below are T cell receptor beta chains from one sample, sequenced in a study of shared clonotypes between healthy human individuals. Method: immunoSEQ multiplex PCR; TCRdb's copy keeps in-frame clones and lacks some. The sample has 600,000 to 800,000 clones, 55% to 75% seen once. Sequencing was done on a sample of memory CD4+ T cells sorted from blood. These receptors were obtained from a woman aged 30 to 39 in good health. Each CDR3 is given with its conserved first and last residue. D genes are given only for firm matches. The size entry is marked missing in some rows and otherwise reads once, few, many or a size class.

NA	TRBV29-1	NA	TRBJ2-5	14	TGCAGCGTTCCACTCGGGGCGAGTTTGGAGACCCAGTACTTC	CSVPLGASLETQYF
NA	TRBV10-1	once	TRBJ2-2	15	TGCGCCAGCAGTGCTCACAGGTCGGGCACCGGGGAGCTGTTTTTT	CASSAHRSGTGELFF
TRBD2	TRBV19	NA	TRBJ2-5	14	TGTGCCAGTAGCCCTAGCGGTACACAAGAGACCCAGTACTTC	CASSPSGTQETQYF
TRBD2	TRBV7-8	NA	TRBJ2-7	15	TGTGCCAGCAGCCCCCCCGGGGGGAGGGCGGCTGAGCAGTACTTC	CASSPPGGRAAEQYF
NA	TRBV25-1	NA	TRBJ1-2	15	TGTGCCAGCAGTGAATCCCAGCCGGCCCCGCAGGGCTACACCTTC	CASSESQPAPQGYTF
NA	TRBV6-4	NA	TRBJ1-2	16	TGTGCCAGCAGTGGCTCGGTTGAGGAAGGCTTGGATGGCTACACCTTC	CASSGSVEEGLDGYTF
NA	TRBV9	NA	TRBJ2-2	13	TGTGCCAGCAGCGTATGGTCGGCCGGGGAGCTGTTTTTT	CASSVWSAGELFF
TRBD1	TRBV7-2	NA	TRBJ1-1	18	TGTGCCAGCAGCCCAGCGGGACAGGGGAGAGGTGGAAGCACTGAAGCTTTCTTT	CASSPAGQGRGGSTEAFF
NA	TRBV5-1	many	TRBJ2-7	15	TGCGCCAGCAGCTCTCACGGGGGAGGCTCCTACGAGCAGTACTTC	CASSSHGGGSYEQYF
NA	TRBV5-1	NA	TRBJ2-5	15	TGCGCCAGCAGCTTGGCCCCGGGTTTACAAGAGACCCAGTACTTC	CASSLAPGLQETQYF
NA	TRBV7-8	NA	TRBJ2-2	14	TGTGCCAGCAGCTTAGAACTAGTTGGCGGGGAGCTGTTTTTT	CASSLELVGGELFF
NA	TRBV9	NA	TRBJ1-2	12	TGTGCCAGCAGAAGAGTTAACTATGGCTACACCTTC	CASRRVNYGYTF
NA	TRBV13	NA	TRBJ2-6	17	TGTGCCAGCAGCTATGGCTACTCATCAGGCGGGGCCAACGTCCTGACTTTC	CASSYGYSSGGANVLTF
TRBD1	TRBV25-1	NA	TRBJ1-4	16	TGTGCCAGCAGTGACCCCAACAGGGGAGGGAGTGAAAAACTGTTTTTT	CASSDPNRGGSEKLFF
NA	TRBV11-1	once	TRBJ2-5	14	TGTGCCAGCAGCAGCCGGACAGATAAAGAGACCCAGTACTTC	CASSSRTDKETQYF
TRBD2	TRBV5-6	NA	TRBJ2-4	17	TGTGCCAGCAGCTTGGCGCTAGCGGGAGGGGCCAAAAACATTCAGTACTTC	CASSLALAGGAKNIQYF
NA	TRBV7-2	few	TRBJ2-4	13	TGTGCCAGCAGCTCGGGGACCGGGAGCATTCAGTACTTC	CASSSGTGSIQYF
NA	TRBV6-5	NA	TRBJ2-1	16	TGTGCCAGCAGTTACTTGACTACAAGTGGGGGCAATGAGCAGTTCTTC	CASSYLTTSGGNEQFF
NA	TRBV5-1	NA	TRBJ2-7	14	TGCGCCAGCAGCTTTACTAGTATAGCCTACGAGCAGTACTTC	CASSFTSIAYEQYF
NA	TRBV11-2	NA	TRBJ1-5	18	TGTGCCAGCAGCTTAGGGATGGGAGGGCCCTTGAGCAATCAGCCCCAGCATTTT	CASSLGMGGPLSNQPQHF
TRBD2	TRBV9	NA	TRBJ2-3	18	TGTGCCAGCAGCACCCGATCCGGGACTAGCGGGAGTCTGGATACGCAGTATTTT	CASSTRSGTSGSLDTQYF
TRBD2	TRBV25-1	NA	TRBJ2-7	16	TGTGCCAGCAGTGAACCCGGGACTAGCGGGACCTACGAGCAGTACTTC	CASSEPGTSGTYEQYF
TRBD1	TRBV7-8	NA	TRBJ2-2	19	TGTGCCAGCAGCCTCGGGACAGGGGGTCCCAAAGGTGTAACCGGGGAGCTGTTTTTT	CASSLGTGGPKGVTGELFF
TRBD2	TRBV28	NA	TRBJ2-7	16	TGTGCCAGCAGGACCCTGACTAGCGGGACATTTAAAGAGCAGTACTTC	CASRTLTSGTFKEQYF
TRBD2	TRBV30	NA	TRBJ2-7	13	TGTGCCGTGGTGGTTAGCGGGACCTACGAGCAGTACTTC	CAVVVSGTYEQYF
TRBD2	TRBV9	NA	TRBJ2-5	17	TGTGCCAGCAGCGTAGGATCACTAGCGGGAAGTAGGGAGACCCAGTACTTC	CASSVGSLAGSRETQYF
TRBD1	TRBV5-1	once	TRBJ1-3	16	TGCGCCAGCCAAGGACAGGGGAGGTTCTCTGGAAACACCATATATTTT	CASQGQGRFSGNTIYF
TRBD2	TRBV7-9	NA	TRBJ2-1	14	TGTGCCAGCAGCTTGACCGGGACTAGCAATGAGCAGTTCTTC	CASSLTGTSNEQFF
TRBD1	TRBV28	NA	TRBJ1-5	15	TGTGCCAGCAATACCGGGACAGGGCTGAATCAGCCCCAGCATTTT	CASNTGTGLNQPQHF
NA	TRBV5-5	NA	TRBJ1-2	15	TGTGCCAGCAGCTTGGCGCCTAGGGACTTTTATGGCTACACCTTC	CASSLAPRDFYGYTF
NA	TRBV6-4	many	TRBJ2-1	13	TGTGCCAGCAGCTCCTCATTCACGGGTGAGCAGTTCTTC	CASSSSFTGEQFF
NA	TRBV7-9	NA	TRBJ2-2	13	TGTGCCAGCAGCCCCGAAGGGACCGGGGAGCTGTTTTTT	CASSPEGTGELFF
NA	TRBV28	once	TRBJ1-1	16	TGTGCCAGCAGTTCCCCCCCAGGGTTCGGTTTCACTGAAGCTTTCTTT	CASSSPPGFGFTEAFF
NA	TRBV7-9	NA	TRBJ2-7	15	TGTGCCAGCAGCTTAGAAGGCTCTGGGTCTCACGAGCAGTACTTC	CASSLEGSGSHEQYF
NA	TRBV5-1	few	TRBJ1-2	14	TGCGCCAGCACCCCAGGGAGGTCGACTTATGGCTACACCTTC	CASTPGRSTYGYTF
TRBD1	TRBV28	NA	TRBJ1-3	14	TGTGCCAGCAGTTTCAGGGGGCTCGGAAACACCATATATTTT	CASSFRGLGNTIYF
TRBD1	TRBV11-2	NA	TRBJ2-3	15	TGTGCCAGCAGCTTCGGACCGACAGGGGTCGATACGCAGTATTTT	CASSFGPTGVDTQYF
TRBD1	TRBV18	NA	TRBJ1-2	16	TGTGCCAGCTCACCCCAGACCGTGACAGGGGCCTATGGCTACACCTTC	CASSPQTVTGAYGYTF
NA	TRBV7-2	NA	TRBJ1-2	16	TGTGCCAGCAGCTCTACTGGGGCAGGGGCCGACTATGGCTACACCTTC	CASSSTGAGADYGYTF
NA	TRBV2	NA	TRBJ1-5	15	TGTGCCAGCAGCCAAACAGGGCCCCGCAATCAGCCCCAGCATTTT	CASSQTGPRNQPQHF
NA	TRBV5-1	once	TRBJ1-2	14	TGCGCCAGCAGCACGGGACACTTACTCTATGGCTACACCTTC	CASSTGHLLYGYTF
TRBD2	TRBV6-4	few	TRBJ2-1	15	TGTGCCAGCAGCTGGCTAGCGGGAGAGGCCAATGAGCAGTTCTTC	CASSWLAGEANEQFF
TRBD1	TRBV6-1	NA	TRBJ2-7	14	TGTGCCAGCACTACGGGACAGGGGGCATCGGAGCAGTACTTC	CASTTGQGASEQYF
NA	TRBV5-1	NA	TRBJ1-2	14	TGCGCCAGCAGCTTGGGGGACGGCTTGTATGGCTACACCTTC	CASSLGDGLYGYTF
TRBD1	TRBV27	NA	TRBJ2-7	15	TGTGCCAGCAGTTCCTTGGGGACAGGGGGTAACGAGCAGTACTTC	CASSSLGTGGNEQYF
NA	TRBV2	few	TRBJ2-7	16	TGTGCCACCCTAGGACGGAAGATCACGTCGTCCTACGAGCAGTACTTC	CATLGRKITSSYEQYF
TRBD1	TRBV30	NA	TRBJ2-5	13	TGTGCCTGGAGCCCCGGACAGGTTTTAAAGCAGTACTTC	CAWSPGQVLKQYF
TRBD2	TRBV2	NA	TRBJ2-1	14	TGTGCCAGCAGTGCGGTAGCGGGAGTGTATGAGCAGTTCTTC	CASSAVAGVYEQFF
NA	TRBV19	NA	TRBJ1-2	15	TGTGCCAGTAGTAGGGGAACAGGAACTAACTATGGCTACACCTTC	CASSRGTGTNYGYTF
TRBD2	TRBV29-1	NA	TRBJ2-5	11	TGCAGCCCGCGGGAGGGGGAGACCCAGTACTTC	CSPREGETQYF
NA	TRBV28	NA	TRBJ1-5	15	TGTGCCAGCAGTCGCCGGGTCGTCATCAATCAGCCCCAGCATTTT	CASSRRVVINQPQHF
TRBD2	TRBV9	NA	TRBJ2-7	15	TGTGCCAGCAGCGTAGGGCTAGCGGGATTAGGGGAGCAGTACTTC	CASSVGLAGLGEQYF
NA	TRBV25-1	NA	TRBJ2-1	16	TGTGCCAGCAGTGAACCCTATAGGGAGGTGGACAATGAGCAGTTCTTC	CASSEPYREVDNEQFF
NA	TRBV27	NA	TRBJ2-1	15	TGTGCCAGCAGACCCGCAAGGGATAATCAGAATGAGCAGTTCTTC	CASRPARDNQNEQFF
TRBD2	TRBV5-4	NA	TRBJ2-7	14	TGTGCCAGCAGCTTTACTAGCGGGAGTGACGAGCAGTACTTC	CASSFTSGSDEQYF
TRBD1	TRBV6-6	NA	TRBJ2-7	16	TGTGCCAGCAGACTTCGCGGGACAGGAGGGACCTACGAGCAGTACTTC	CASRLRGTGGTYEQYF
TRBD1	TRBV18	NA	TRBJ1-1	14	TGTGCCAGCTCACGGGGACAGGGTTACACTGAAGCTTTCTTT	CASSRGQGYTEAFF
NA	TRBV30	NA	TRBJ2-7	13	TGTGCCTGGAGTAAGGGGATGGCCTACGAGCAGTACTTC	CAWSKGMAYEQYF